One sample yielded the 22 T cell receptor beta chains listed below, sequenced in a study of T cell clones after liver transplantation (dated by TCRdb to between 2018 and 2021). The library was built by means of the immunoSEQ multiplex PCR assay. The immuneACCESS repertoire file appears here via TCRdb, limited to in-frame rearrangements. These files lack a portion of the clones; in checked studies, under half of the deficit traces to unresolved V genes, and the cause of the others is not known. In this sample the table shows about 15,000 clones, roughly 84% of which occur a single time. Together, the top ten hold 28% of the sample. This sample comprised CD8+ T cells from blood, obtained approximately 50 months after liver transplant. These receptor sequences come from a human patient who received a liver transplant. After a transplant, some T cells may be of graft donor origin.

This clone is classed as medium-sized (0.01 to 0.1%). V usage is TRBV27 and J usage is TRBJ2-2; 10 bases match TRBD2. Germline-derived CDR1 and CDR2 are MNHEY and SMNVEV (reference sequence). This CDR3 is built from 16 residues. Trimming at V came to 4 bases and at J to 0 bases, leaving 2 bases not matched to a gene. The CDR3 sequence: CASSSGLAANTGELFF. CDR3 sequence (DNA): TGTGCCAGCAGTTCTGGACTAGCGGCGAACACCGGGGAGCTGTTTTTT.

The CDR3 region has the DNA TGTGCCAGCAGTTTAGAGGGGCGCTTCCTCACAGATACGCAGTATTTT. Translating gives CASSLEGRFLTDTQYF. The rearrangement uses TRBV6-5 and TRBJ2-3, with D perhaps TRBD1 or TRBD2 (5 bases each). This CDR3 spans 16 amino acids. Between the trimmed V and J ends, which lost 4 bases and 2 bases, there was a span of 16 bases. Germline V gene lookup returns CDR1 MNHEY and CDR2 SVGAGI.

The chain couples TRBV2 to TRBJ1-1; D may be TRBD1 (6 bases). Trimming left V 3 bases short and J 7 bases short, with 15 bases between. From germline, CDR1 is SNHLY and CDR2 FYNNEI. The CDR3 consists of 14 residues. For the CDR3, the DNA is TGTGCCAGCAGTGAGGGACTCAGAGGGGGTGAAGCTTTCTTT. As protein: CASSEGLRGGEAFF.

The chain links TRBV27 to TRBJ1-1; maybe TRBD1 (6 bases). The CDR3 totals 13 residues. In germline, CDR1 is MNHEY, CDR2 SMNVEV (reference sequence). The V and J ends lost 6 bases and 2 bases respectively, with 10 bases between them. The CDR3 sequence is CASSPTGNTEAFF. The CDR3 DNA reads as TGTGCCAGCAGCCCGACAGGCAACACTGAAGCTTTCTTT.

This chain joins TRBV19 and TRBJ2-7; D not resolved. Germline assignment: CDR1 LNHDA and CDR2 SQIVND (reference sequence). V shed 6 bases and J shed 4 bases, with 13 bases lying between them. This CDR3 is 13 amino acids long. In DNA form, the CDR3 reads TGTGCCAGTAGGGGGTTCCCTTCTTACGAGCAGTACTTC. It encodes CASRGFPSYEQYF.

The chain uses TRBV9 and TRBJ2-7; TRBD2 aligns across 9 bases. Losses at the gene ends were 0 bases for V and 5 bases for J; bases not matched to a gene: 3. Germline assignment: CDR1 SGDLS and CDR2 YYNGEE. The CDR3 runs to 14 residues. CDR3 sequence (DNA): TGTGCCAGCAGCGTAGCGGCGGGAGGGGACGAGCAGTACTTC. Encoded protein: CASSVAAGGDEQYF.

The chain carries TRBV4-3 and TRBJ2-5; TRBD2 agrees at 15 bases. CDR3 length: 18 residues. CDR1 and CDR2 (germline): LGHNA, YSLEER. With 0 bases clipped from V and 1 base from J, the junction kept 3 bases outside the gene matches. The CDR3 sequence is CASSQDWGLAGGQETQYF. The CDR3 DNA reads TGCGCCAGCAGCCAAGATTGGGGACTAGCGGGGGGCCAAGAGACCCAGTACTTC.

The chain is built from TRBV7-3 and TRBJ1-5; D gene uncertain. V was cut by 5 bases and J by 6 bases, with 11 bases left in between. The germline CDR1 and CDR2 sequences are SGHTA and FQGTGA. The CDR3 is made up of 13 amino acids. The chain's CDR3 is CASSTDRGQPQHF. DNA for the CDR3: TGTGCCAGCAGCACAGATCGGGGTCAGCCCCAGCATTTT.

This rearrangement joins TRBV7-3 to TRBJ2-3; 7 bases are shared with TRBD1. The CDR3 sequence is 15 residues long. Per the germline V gene, CDR1 is SGHTA and CDR2 is FQGTGA. J lost 1 base, V lost 6 bases, and 7 bases had no gene match. CDR3 nucleotide sequence: TGTGCCAGCAGTTATCGAACAGGGGGCACAGATACGCAGTATTTT. It yields the protein CASSYRTGGTDTQYF.

This clone is a singleton in its sample. The CDR3 sequence: CASSLYLWAGGIYNEQFF. The CDR3 DNA follows: TGTGCCAGCAGCTTGTATCTCTGGGCAGGGGGTATCTACAATGAGCAGTTCTTC. V usage is TRBV5-6 and J usage is TRBJ2-1, with 7 bases aligning to TRBD1. V shed 1 base and J 3 bases; nucleotides not matched to a gene: 13. The CDR3 extends over 18 amino acids. The germline CDR1 and CDR2 sequences are SGHDT and YYEEEE.

This clone turned up a few times. The sample has other DNA sequences that encode this CDR3 too. The rearrangement links TRBV18 to TRBJ2-5; 10 bases are a match to TRBD2. The CDR3 extends over 15 amino acids. The V segment lost 2 bases and the J segment 0 bases; nucleotides outside the gene matches: 0. In germline, CDR1 is KGHSH, CDR2 LQKENI. The CDR3 is CASSPGLADQETQYF. As DNA, the CDR3 is TGTGCCAGCTCACCAGGACTAGCGGACCAAGAGACCCAGTACTTC. The full variable domain, its missing parts supplied by reference TRBV18 and TRBJ2-5, is NAGVMQNPRHLVRRRGQEARLRCSPMKGHSHVYWYRQLPEEGLKFMVYLQKENIIDESGMPKERFSAEFPKEGPSILRIQQVVRGDSAAYFCASSPGLADQETQYFGPGTRLLVL.

This clone came up once. The gene calls are TRBV18 and TRBJ1-1; the D gene is possibly TRBD1 (6 bases). CDR3 size: 15 residues. Germline-derived CDR1 and CDR2 are KGHSH and LQKENI. The V end was cut by 2 bases, the J end by 0 bases, with 10 bases between. The chain's CDR3 is CASSPDTGLNTEAFF. CDR3 DNA sequence: TGTGCCAGCTCACCAGACACAGGGTTGAACACTGAAGCTTTCTTT.

V is TRBV5-4 and J is TRBJ2-3; possibly TRBD2 for D (7 bases). Germline V gene lookup returns CDR1 SGHNT and CDR2 YYREEE (reference sequence). The V and J ends lost 1 base and 2 bases respectively, with 14 bases between them. CDR3 size: 16 residues. CDR3 amino acids: CASSLFTGGVTDTQYF. CDR3 DNA sequence: TGTGCCAGCAGCTTGTTTACGGGGGGCGTCACAGATACGCAGTATTTT.

This sequence joins TRBV4-3 and TRBJ2-7; D possibly corresponds to TRBD2 (6 bases). Germline assignment: CDR1 LGHNA and CDR2 YSLEER. The V end was cut by 1 base, the J end by 4 bases, with 14 bases between. The CDR3 has 15 amino acids. The CDR3, as DNA: TGCGCCAGCAGCCAAGTTCTTAGCGGAGAGTACGAGCAGTACTTC. Its protein product is CASSQVLSGEYEQYF.

This chain links TRBV5-5 with TRBJ2-3; D is undetermined. Deletions cut 4 bases from V and 1 base from J, with 10 bases between. Germline assignment: CDR1 SGHKS and CDR2 YYEKEE (reference sequence). The CDR3 runs 14 residues. This CDR3 is CASSLWSGTDTQYF. The CDR3 DNA follows: TGTGCCAGCAGCCTCTGGTCGGGCACAGATACGCAGTATTTT.

The genes are TRBV28 and TRBJ2-5, with D perhaps TRBD2 (5 bases). The end of the DNA aligns better with TRBJ2-7, so the J call may be wrong. This CDR3 is built from 14 residues. Germline V gene sequence: CDR1 MDHEN, CDR2 SYDVKM. CDR3 bases: TGTGCCAGCAGGCCCCGGGAACTCCTCTACGAGCAGTACTTC. Translating gives CASRPRELLYEQYF.

The V gene is TRBV4-1, the J gene TRBJ2-3, with D possibly TRBD1 on 6 matching bases. The CDR3 is 15 amino acids. V was shortened by 0 bases and J by 1 base, with 8 bases between the two germline ends. Germline V CDR1 and CDR2: MGHRA, YSYEKL. The CDR3 reads CASSQEDRRTDTQYF. The DNA for the CDR3 is TGCGCCAGCAGCCAAGAGGACAGACGCACAGATACGCAGTATTTT.

This chain joins TRBV7-2 and TRBJ2-7; D is unclear. The CDR3 extends over 12 amino acids. Germline loops: CDR1 SGHTA, CDR2 FQGNSA. Trimming pared 5 bases from V and 2 bases from J, leaving 7 bases between. CDR3 region: CASSIEAYEQYF. CDR3 DNA: TGTGCCAGCAGCATAGAGGCCTACGAGCAGTACTTC.

The genes are TRBV7-9 and TRBJ2-7; 11 nucleotides line up with TRBD1. The CDR3 runs 13 residues. V gave up 8 bases and J gave up 4 bases; unmatched junction bases: 4. Germline V gives CDR1 SEHNR, CDR2 FQNEAQ (reference sequence). The CDR3 DNA sequence: TGTGCCAGCGAAGGGGACAGGGGGTACGAGCAGTACTTC. It translates to CASEGDRGYEQYF.

This chain joins TRBV7-3 and TRBJ2-1; D possibly uses TRBD1 or TRBD2 (5 bases each). V shed 5 bases and J shed 7 bases, with 18 bases lying between them. CDR1 is SGHTA and CDR2 is FQGTGA in the germline V gene. The CDR3 totals 15 residues. CDR3 nucleotides: TGTGCCAGCAGCCCGGGACCAAAAGTGGGAAATGAGCAGTTCTTC. Its translation is CASSPGPKVGNEQFF.

In this sample, this clone turned up once. The J gene is TRBJ1-3, the V gene TRBV27; TRBD1 matches at 9 bases. The trim removed 1 base at V and 11 bases at J, leaving 9 bases unmatched. CDR1 is MNHEY and CDR2 is SMNVEV in the germline V gene (reference sequence). The length of the CDR3 is 15 residues. CDR3 DNA sequence: TGTGCCAGCAGTTTATATTTTGTGACAGGGGGACCCATATATTTT. It specifies CASSLYFVTGGPIYF.

This CDR3 is CASAYAGELFF. CDR3 DNA: TGCGCCAGCGCTTATGCCGGGGAGCTGTTTTTT. This chain connects TRBV5-1 to TRBJ2-2; D ambiguous. CDR3 length: 11 amino acids. Germline CDR1 is SGHRS and CDR2 is YFSETQ. The V and J ends lost 7 bases and 6 bases respectively, with 7 bases between them.